These 13 T cell receptor beta chains were sequenced from one sample in a study of blood T cells in healthy people across ages. The authors ran a second PCR of about 7 to 11 cycles using a sample-barcoded 5' primer and a J-beta primer mix. TCRdb re-derived calls from the 5' RACE reads in MiXCR, one entry per CDR3 protein. In the table there are about 800,000 distinct CDR3 sequences, about three fifths of which are singletons. The specimen sequenced was blood. The receptors here all came from a man aged 25 to 45 in good health.

With regard to this clonotype: One end of the junction varies from germline; a read error may be responsible. This chain uses TRBV10-1 with TRBJ1-2; D not resolved. The CDR3 length is 12 residues. CDR1 is WNHNN, CDR2 SYGVQD, per germline (reference sequence). The CDR3 nucleotides are TGCGCCGGCAGTTCCAGCACCTATGGCTACACCTTC. This gives the protein CAGSSSTYGYTF.

This rearrangement joins TRBV6-1 to TRBJ1-6; D ambiguous. Germline assignment: CDR1 MNHNS and CDR2 SASEGT. This CDR3 comprises 15 residues. V was pared by 3 bases and J by 10 bases, with 16 bases between. The CDR3: CASSDYKALASPLHF. DNA of the CDR3: TGTGCCAGCAGTGATTACAAGGCCTTGGCATCACCCCTCCACTTT.

The rearrangement links TRBV7-3 to TRBJ2-5, with TRBD1 as a possible D gene (6 bases). The CDR3 is 16 amino acids. Deletions cut 5 bases from V and 5 bases from J, with 21 bases between. The germline CDR1 and CDR2 sequences are SGHTA and FQGTGA. The DNA for the CDR3 is TGTGCCAGCAGCCAAGGGGTGCAGGGGATGGCGGAGACCCAGTACTTC. It is translated as CASSQGVQGMAETQYF.

This clonotype has just a few counts. This chain connects TRBV20-1 to TRBJ2-1; TRBD2 agrees at 11 bases. This CDR3 contains 17 residues. The germline gives CDR1 DFQATT, CDR2 SNEGSKA (reference sequence). The V and J ends lost 0 bases and 8 bases, in that order; junction bases with no gene match: 12. Written as DNA, the CDR3 is TGCAGTGCTAGAGATCTAGCACTAGCGGGGGCTAGTGATGAGCAGTTCTTC. Its translation: CSARDLALAGASDEQFF.

The rearrangement joins TRBV29-1 to TRBJ2-2, with 8 bases fitting TRBD2. The CDR3 spans 15 residues. In germline, CDR1 is SQVTM, CDR2 ANQGSEA. Trimming removed 1 base from V and 4 bases from J; junction bases left unmatched: 5. The CDR3 here is CSVEVGLVSTGELFF. Here the CDR3 DNA reads TGCAGCGTTGAAGTGGGACTAGTCTCCACCGGGGAGCTGTTTTTT.

The chain joins TRBV27 to TRBJ2-7, with TRBD1 matching over 7 bases. The CDR3 loop spans 13 amino acids. Germline CDR1 MNHEY, CDR2 SMNVEV (reference sequence). The J segment lost 5 bases and the V segment lost 7 bases, leaving 8 bases of the junction unmatched. CDR3: CASTDRATNEQYF. The CDR3 DNA reads TGTGCCAGCACAGACAGGGCAACTAACGAGCAGTACTTC.

The chain links TRBV27 to TRBJ2-5; D is unclear. V was cut by 3 bases and J by 11 bases, with 16 bases left in between. The CDR3 contains 13 residues. The V gene's germline CDR1 is MNHEY and CDR2 SMNVEV (reference sequence). CDR3 in DNA: TGTGCCAGCAGTTTGAACGAAAAGACCCCACAGTACTTC. Amino acids: CASSLNEKTPQYF.

The chain has TRBV7-2 and TRBJ2-5; 7 bases agree with TRBD2. Germline V gene sequence: CDR1 SGHTA, CDR2 FQGNSA. This CDR3 is 15 amino acids long. V shed 6 bases, J shed 4 bases, and the junction held 11 bases outside the gene matches. For the CDR3, the DNA is TGTGCCAGCAGATCCCAGCGCGGGAGCGTAGAGACCCAGTACTTC. Residues: CASRSQRGSVETQYF. Together with reference TRBV7-2 and TRBJ2-5, the CDR3 gives the full variable domain: GAGVSQSPSNKVTEKGKDVELRCDPISGHTALYWYRQSLGQGLEFLIYFQGNSAPDKSGLPSDRFSAERTGGSVSTLTIQRTQQEDSAVYLCASRSQRGSVETQYFGPGTRLLVL.

As DNA, the CDR3 is TGCGCCAGCAGCCAAGCCCGAGACAGGGGGGGTATGAGTGAAAAACTGTTTTTT. Encoded protein: CASSQARDRGGMSEKLFF. The V gene is TRBV4-1, the J gene TRBJ1-4; 9 nucleotides agree with TRBD1. The CDR3 covers 18 residues. With V trimmed by 1 base and J by 7 bases, 13 bases remained unmatched. Germline V lookup: CDR1 MGHRA, CDR2 YSYEKL.

The gene calls are TRBV4-1 and TRBJ1-2; tentatively, D is TRBD1 (5 bases). Germline V gene data show CDR1 as MGHRA and CDR2 as YSYEKL. Trimming took off 0 bases at V and 10 bases at J, with 21 bases between the two ends. The CDR3 contains 16 residues. CDR3 residues: CASSQERDVPRDDYTF. The DNA of the CDR3 is TGCGCCAGCAGCCAAGAACGGGACGTACCTAGGGATGACTACACCTTC.

The chain has TRBV6-5 and TRBJ2-7; D is undetermined. Germline V CDR1 and CDR2: MNHEY, SVGAGI. Between the trimmed V and J ends, which lost 7 bases and 0 bases, there was a span of 16 bases. The CDR3 extends over 15 amino acids. For the CDR3, the DNA is TGTGCCAGCAAGGTCGGGCAGCAAAGCTCCTACGAGCAGTACTTC. Translating gives CASKVGQQSSYEQYF.

The V call is TRBV20-1, the J call TRBJ2-1; TRBD2 agrees at 10 bases. The CDR3 is made up of 14 amino acids. J was trimmed by 3 bases and V by 5 bases; bases with no gene match: 4. The V gene's germline CDR1 is DFQATT and CDR2 SNEGSKA (reference sequence). CDR3 region: CSALLAGIYNEQFF. CDR3 DNA sequence: TGCAGTGCTCTACTAGCGGGGATCTACAATGAGCAGTTCTTC.

This clonotype was picked up one time. The genes are TRBV25-1 and TRBJ2-7, with D possibly matching TRBD2 (5 bases). The J call may be faulty, since TRBJ2-5 better matches the DNA end. This CDR3 region has 16 residues. Germline V gene sequence: CDR1 MGHDK, CDR2 SYGVNS. CDR3 sequence: CASSEFRGRSKETQYF. The CDR3 nucleotides are TGTGCCAGCAGTGAATTTCGGGGAAGATCCAAAGAGACCCAGTACTTC.